Each of the 24 T cell receptor beta chains below was sequenced from the same sample in a study of cytomegalovirus exposure and HLA in healthy donors. The PCR ran on 60 Vbeta and 13 Jbeta primers. TCRdb keeps only in-frame clones here, not all; method: immunoSEQ multiplex PCR. This sample carries around 150,000 clones, around 77% of them seen once, and the ten largest clones take less than 1.2%. The sequencing sample was made of PBMCs. These receptors originate from a middle-aged woman in good health and CMV-seronegative.

The chain is built from TRBV6-6 and TRBJ2-7; 7 nucleotides align to TRBD1. The CDR3 contains 14 residues. From germline, CDR1 is MNHNY and CDR2 SVGAGI (reference sequence). The trim removed 4 bases at V and 2 bases at J, leaving 5 bases unmatched. DNA for the CDR3: TGTGCCAGCAGTTCGGGACAGCCAACCTACGAGCAGTACTTC. It yields the protein CASSSGQPTYEQYF.

The chain uses TRBV9 and TRBJ1-2; D remains unclear. The V gene's germline CDR1 is SGDLS and CDR2 YYNGEE. Between the trimmed V and J ends, which lost 0 bases and 1 base, there was a span of 16 bases. CDR3 length: 17 residues. The chain's CDR3 is CASSVGLTQKNNYGYTF. The CDR3 DNA follows: TGTGCCAGCAGCGTAGGGCTAACACAGAAGAATAACTATGGCTACACCTTC. The whole variable domain, remainder taken from reference TRBV9 and TRBJ1-2, is DSGVTQTPKHLITATGQRVTLRCSPRSGDLSVYWYQQSLDQGLQFLIQYYNGEERAKGNILERFSAQQFPDLHSELNLSSLELGDSALYFCASSVGLTQKNNYGYTFGSGTRLTVV.

This chain links TRBV29-1 with TRBJ1-2; 8 bases match TRBD1. CDR1 is SQVTM and CDR2 is ANQGSEA in the germline V gene. V lost 6 bases and J lost 3; bases outside the gene matches: 6. The CDR3 runs 13 residues. The DNA for the CDR3 is TGCAGCGTCGGACAGGGTGGGGACTATGGCTACACCTTC. Translated, it gives CSVGQGGDYGYTF. Filled out from reference TRBV29-1 and TRBJ1-2, the complete variable domain reads SAVISQKPSRDICQRGTSLTIQCQVDSQVTMMFWYRQQPGQSLTLIATANQGSEATYESGFVIDKFPISRPNLTFSTLTVSNMSPEDSSIYLCSVGQGGDYGYTFGSGTRLTVV.

This clone was seen only once. This chain links TRBV28 with TRBJ2-5; perhaps TRBD1 as D (6 bases). The V gene's germline CDR1 is MDHEN and CDR2 SYDVKM. The V and J ends lost 8 bases and 5 bases respectively, with 15 bases between them. The CDR3 has 13 amino acids. CDR3 in amino acids: CASLRGSRETQYF. The CDR3 DNA sequence: TGTGCCAGCCTCAGGGGTTCGCGGGAGACCCAGTACTTC. Variable domain in full (rest from reference TRBV28 and TRBJ2-5): DVKVTQSSRYLVKRTGEKVFLECVQDMDHENMFWYRQDPGLGLRLIYFSYDVKMKEKGDIPEGYSVSREKKERFSLILESASTNQTSMYLCASLRGSRETQYFGPGTRLLVL.

Of note for this clone: This sample includes further DNA sequences coding for the same CDR3. The chain links TRBV30 to TRBJ1-1; possibly TRBD1 for D (6 bases). There are 12 residues in the CDR3. Trimming removed 0 bases at V and 5 bases at J, with 7 bases between. Germline V gene sequence: CDR1 GTSNPN, CDR2 SVGIG (reference sequence). This CDR3 is CAWSVTGTEAFF. The CDR3 coding sequence is TGTGCCTGGAGTGTAACAGGGACTGAAGCTTTCTTT.

The chain employs TRBV5-1 and TRBJ1-1, with TRBD1 identical over 8 bases. Losses at the gene ends were 1 base for V and 7 bases for J; bases not matched to a gene: 3. The CDR3 is made up of 13 amino acids. Per the germline V gene, CDR1 is SGHRS and CDR2 is YFSETQ. The CDR3 here is CASSLSDRVEAFF. CDR3 sequence (DNA): TGCGCCAGCAGCTTGTCGGACAGGGTTGAAGCTTTCTTT.

This chain connects TRBV9 to TRBJ1-4; D is unresolved. Germline assignment: CDR1 SGDLS and CDR2 YYNGEE. With 3 bases removed from V and 6 bases from J, the gap between germline ends came to 12 bases. CDR3 size: 14 residues. CDR3 residues: CASSDRLSDEKLFF. The DNA for the CDR3 is TGTGCCAGCAGCGACCGATTGAGTGATGAAAAACTGTTTTTT.

The rearrangement joins TRBV7-2 to TRBJ2-7; a possible D gene is TRBD1 (5 bases). Per the germline V gene, CDR1 is SGHTA and CDR2 is FQGNSA. The CDR3 is made up of 16 amino acids. V lost 5 bases and J lost 10, with 27 bases in between. DNA of the CDR3: TGTGCCAGCAGCCAACAGGCGGCCTTAGAAAGTGGGCTCCAGTACTTC. As protein: CASSQQAALESGLQYF. The whole variable domain, remainder taken from reference TRBV7-2 and TRBJ2-7, is GAGVSQSPSNKVTEKGKDVELRCDPISGHTALYWYRQSLGQGLEFLIYFQGNSAPDKSGLPSDRFSAERTGGSVSTLTIQRTQQEDSAVYLCASSQQAALESGLQYFGPGTRLTVT.

The chain carries TRBV7-9 and TRBJ2-2; 14 bases agree with TRBD2. Losses at the gene ends were 5 bases for V and 6 bases for J; bases not matched to a gene: 5. The CDR3 has 16 residues. Germline CDR1 is SEHNR and CDR2 is FQNEAQ (reference sequence). CDR3 loop: CASSPGLAGVAGELFF. DNA of the CDR3: TGTGCCAGCAGCCCGGGACTAGCGGGAGTCGCCGGGGAGCTGTTTTTT. The full variable domain, its missing parts supplied by reference TRBV7-9 and TRBJ2-2, is DTGVSQNPRHKITKRGQNVTFRCDPISEHNRLYWYRQTLGQGPEFLTYFQNEAQLEKSRLLSDRFSAERPKGSFSTLEIQRTEQGDSAMYLCASSPGLAGVAGELFFGEGSRLTVL.

This sequence joins TRBV15 and TRBJ2-1, with D perhaps matching TRBD1 (6 bases). Germline V gene sequence: CDR1 LNHNV, CDR2 YYDKDF (reference sequence). V was clipped by 5 bases and J by 5 bases, with 13 bases between them. The length of the CDR3 is 14 residues. The CDR3 region is CATSSRDTNNEQFF. CDR3 bases: TGTGCCACCAGCTCCCGGGACACCAACAATGAGCAGTTCTTC.

The gene calls are TRBV5-1 and TRBJ2-5; tentatively, D is TRBD1 (6 bases). The V end lost 4 bases, the J end lost 13 bases, and 17 bases lay between the germline ends. CDR1 is SGHRS, CDR2 YFSETQ, per germline. CDR3 length: 12 residues. This CDR3 reads CASSAGQQEPYF. The CDR3 DNA is TGCGCCAGCAGCGCAGGACAGCAAGAACCGTACTTC. Variable domain in full (rest from reference TRBV5-1 and TRBJ2-5): KAGVTQTPRYLIKTRGQQVTLSCSPISGHRSVSWYQQTPGQGLQFLFEYFSETQRNKGNFPGRFSGRQFSNSRSEMNVSTLELGDSALYLCASSAGQQEPYFGPGTRLLVL.

The gene calls are TRBV27 and TRBJ2-7, with 14 positions matching TRBD2. Germline V gene data show CDR1 as MNHEY and CDR2 as SMNVEV (reference sequence). This CDR3 is 14 amino acids long. The J segment lost 3 bases and the V segment lost 10 bases, leaving 5 bases of the junction unmatched. The DNA of the CDR3 is TGTGCCACCCGGACTAGCGGGAGGTTCTACGAGCAGTACTTC. Translating gives CATRTSGRFYEQYF.

V gene TRBV28 combines with J gene TRBJ2-5; 8 bases map to TRBD2. The germline V gene has CDR1 MDHEN and CDR2 SYDVKM. The V and J ends lost 8 bases and 4 bases, in that order; junction bases with no gene match: 9. The CDR3 is made up of 14 amino acids. This CDR3 reads CASAPGGGGETQYF. CDR3 sequence (DNA): TGTGCCAGCGCCCCGGGAGGGGGGGGAGAGACCCAGTACTTC.

The chain links TRBV27 to TRBJ2-3, with 9 nucleotides matching TRBD2. Germline V gene lookup returns CDR1 MNHEY and CDR2 SMNVEV (reference sequence). Trimming took 2 bases from V and 2 from J; bases not matched to a gene: 5. There are 16 residues in the CDR3. The CDR3 coding sequence is TGTGCCAGCAGTTTAGATGCTAGCGGGATCACAGATACGCAGTATTTT. Amino acids: CASSLDASGITDTQYF.

The V call is TRBV15, the J call TRBJ2-7; tentative D call: TRBD2 (5 bases). Trimming cost V 4 bases and J 3 bases, with 10 bases left between them. Per germline, CDR1 LNHNV and CDR2 YYDKDF (reference sequence). The CDR3 consists of 13 residues. The DNA for the CDR3 is TGTGCCACCAGCATCAACGAGGGCTACGAGCAGTACTTC. It yields the protein CATSINEGYEQYF.

The chain couples TRBV27 to TRBJ2-7, with 10 bases that match TRBD2. This CDR3 has 16 residues. Germline V CDR1 and CDR2: MNHEY, SMNVEV (reference sequence). Trimming took 6 bases from V and 3 from J; bases not matched to a gene: 11. CDR3 DNA sequence: TGTGCCAGCAGCCATGGGGGGACTAGCGCTATCTACGAGCAGTACTTC. It translates to CASSHGGTSAIYEQYF.

The chain joins TRBV5-6 to TRBJ1-6; D gene ambiguous. The length of the CDR3 is 12 residues. Germline CDR1 reads SGHDT; CDR2 reads YYEEEE. Between the trimmed V and J ends, which lost 0 bases and 11 bases, there was a span of 6 bases. The CDR3 sequence: CASSLASAPLHF. CDR3 nucleotide sequence: TGTGCCAGCAGCTTGGCCTCTGCACCCCTCCACTTT.

V and J are TRBV7-2 and TRBJ2-1; D is unresolved. With 3 bases removed from V and 0 bases from J, the gap between germline ends came to 9 bases. Germline CDR1 SGHTA, CDR2 FQGNSA. This CDR3 has 15 residues. In nucleotides, the CDR3 is TGTGCCAGCAGCTTGGAGTCGAGCTCCTACAATGAGCAGTTCTTC. It encodes CASSLESSSYNEQFF.

This clone has just one count. V and J are TRBV18 and TRBJ2-5; unclear D gene. Trimming cost V 2 bases and J 5 bases, with 12 bases left between them. Germline V CDR1 and CDR2: KGHSH, LQKENI. The CDR3 sequence is 14 residues long. The CDR3: CASSPRVVMETQYF. Written as DNA, the CDR3 is TGTGCCAGCTCACCAAGAGTTGTAATGGAGACCCAGTACTTC.

The V call is TRBV30, the J call TRBJ2-3; 8 bases fit TRBD2. Germline trimming cut 2 bases from V and 2 bases from J; bases unmatched to any gene: 9. This CDR3 has 16 residues. The germline V gene has CDR1 GTSNPN and CDR2 SVGIG (reference sequence). The CDR3 DNA reads TGTGCCTGGAGTCGGGGTAGCGGGACACTCACAGATACGCAGTATTTT. This gives the protein CAWSRGSGTLTDTQYF.

The rearrangement uses TRBV2 and TRBJ2-1; unclear D gene. Between the trimmed V and J ends, which lost 10 bases and 5 bases, there was a span of 15 bases. The CDR3 runs to 13 residues. Looked up from germline, CDR1 is SNHLY and CDR2 is FYNNEI. As DNA, the CDR3 is TGTGCCACCTTGCCCCCTAACCACAATGAGCAGTTCTTC. Protein sequence: CATLPPNHNEQFF.

V and J are TRBV30 and TRBJ1-1; 9 bases align to TRBD1. This CDR3 has 13 residues. Trimming at V came to 5 bases and at J to 11 bases, leaving 12 bases not matched to a gene. Germline CDR1 reads GTSNPN; CDR2 reads SVGIG (reference sequence). CDR3 in DNA: TGTGCCTGGGACTCTACAGGGGGCCTTTCGGCTTTCTTT. This codes for CAWDSTGGLSAFF.

This chain joins TRBV6-1 and TRBJ2-2; TRBD2 aligns across 9 bases. V lost 0 bases, J lost 6 bases, and 8 bases stayed unmatched. The CDR3 has 17 residues. Per the germline V gene, CDR1 is MNHNS and CDR2 is SASEGT. CDR3: CASSEAWRLAGSGELFF. The CDR3 bases are TGTGCCAGCAGTGAAGCCTGGCGCCTAGCGGGGTCCGGGGAGCTGTTTTTT.

The chain is built from TRBV4-2 and TRBJ2-1; the D is unclear. V dropped 0 bases and J dropped 10 bases, with 16 bases sitting between them. The CDR3 spans 15 residues. CDR1 and CDR2 (germline): LGHNA, YNFKEQ. CDR3 amino acids: CASSQDYYGSPEQFF. The CDR3, as DNA: TGTGCCAGCAGCCAAGATTACTATGGCTCCCCAGAGCAGTTCTTC.